The 22 T cell receptor beta chains reported below all come from one sample, sequenced in a study of radiotherapy plus CTLA-4 blockade in lung cancer. The repertoire was sequenced with immunoSEQ multiplex PCR; TCRdb's copy has only in-frame clones and lacks some. The table lists 25,000 to 35,000 clones, roughly four fifths of them singletons. Sample: peripheral blood, taken from a patient treated with radiotherapy plus ipilimumab. The receptor source for this set is a human donor with non-small cell lung cancer that progressed on radiotherapy plus ipilimumab.

This clone has only one observation. CDR3 nucleotides: TGTGCCAGCAGGCGCGGGAATTCACCCCTCCACTTT. It specifies CASRRGNSPLHF. The rearrangement uses TRBV6-5 and TRBJ1-6, with D uncertain. This CDR3 has 12 residues. Germline CDR1 MNHEY, CDR2 SVGAGI. The V end was cut by 6 bases, the J end by 7 bases, with 7 bases between.

The chain couples TRBV28 to TRBJ1-5; 7 bases fit TRBD1. This CDR3 spans 13 amino acids. The ends lost 7 bases at V and 8 bases at J; junction bases unmatched: 8. CDR1 is MDHEN and CDR2 is SYDVKM in the germline V gene. This chain's CDR3 is CASNPGGRKPQHF. CDR3 sequence (DNA): TGTGCCAGCAACCCAGGGGGGCGGAAGCCCCAGCATTTT.

The V call is TRBV4-3, the J call TRBJ1-2; D might be TRBD1 (6 bases). There are 14 residues in the CDR3. V gave up 0 bases and J gave up 6 bases, with 11 bases separating them. CDR1 is LGHNA, CDR2 YSLEER, per germline. The CDR3 here is CASSQDRGRDGYTF. The CDR3 coding sequence is TGCGCCAGCAGCCAAGACAGGGGTCGGGATGGCTACACCTTC.

The chain joins TRBV15 to TRBJ2-4; 8 bases map to TRBD2. V was pared by 0 bases and J by 5 bases, with 18 bases of the junction left unmatched. The germline V gene encodes CDR1 LNHNV and CDR2 YYDKDF (reference sequence). The CDR3 has 20 amino acids. CDR3 region: CATSRDFGPGGGSDQNIQYF. The CDR3 nucleotides read TGTGCCACCAGCAGAGATTTTGGCCCCGGGGGGGGCTCGGACCAAAACATTCAGTACTTC.

V and J are TRBV23-1 and TRBJ1-4; 7 bases agree with TRBD1. TRBV23-1 qualifies as an ORF whose function is uncertain. The CDR3 is 14 residues long. J lost 8 bases, V lost 3 bases, and 6 bases had no gene match. The CDR3 loop reads CASSHCRGTEKLFF. The CDR3 bases are TGCGCCAGCAGTCATTGCAGGGGGACGGAAAAACTGTTTTTT.

The chain uses TRBV6-5 and TRBJ1-2, with D unresolved. The germline V gene has CDR1 MNHEY and CDR2 SVGAGI. The CDR3 has 13 amino acids. V was clipped by 4 bases and J by 4 bases, with 10 bases between them. The CDR3 nucleotides are TGTGCCAGCAGTTCCACAGCGGGCTATGGCTACACCTTC. Amino acid sequence: CASSSTAGYGYTF.

The rearrangement links TRBV7-2 to TRBJ1-6; TRBD1 aligns across 9 bases. There are 16 residues in the CDR3. The V gene end was trimmed by 3 bases and the J gene end by 10 bases; junction bases not matched to a gene: 10. CDR1 and CDR2 (germline): SGHTA, FQGNSA. CDR3 sequence reads: CASSLQTGGLRSPLHF. CDR3 nucleotides: TGTGCCAGCAGCTTGCAGACAGGGGGTCTACGGTCACCCCTCCACTTT.

This chain connects TRBV27 to TRBJ2-1, with 10 bases fitting TRBD2. The CDR3 consists of 15 residues. CDR1 is MNHEY, CDR2 SMNVEV, per germline (reference sequence). J was trimmed by 8 bases and V by 4 bases; bases with no gene match: 8. CDR3 loop: CASSSVAGGRDEQFF. The CDR3, as DNA: TGTGCCAGCAGTTCCGTAGCGGGGGGCCGGGATGAGCAGTTCTTC.

The chain combines TRBV10-1 with TRBJ2-2; TRBD1 agrees at 9 bases. The CDR3 totals 18 residues. Per the germline V gene, CDR1 is WNHNN and CDR2 is SYGVQD (reference sequence). With 9 bases clipped from V and 1 base from J, the junction kept 15 bases outside the gene matches. The CDR3 sequence: CASMDRGPLPMNTGELFF. The CDR3 region has the DNA TGCGCCAGTATGGACAGGGGCCCCCTCCCCATGAACACCGGGGAGCTGTTTTTT.

Only one count was recorded for this clone. This chain joins TRBV5-1 and TRBJ2-7, with 9 bases aligning to TRBD1. Germline V gene data show CDR1 as SGHRS and CDR2 as YFSETQ. The CDR3 is made up of 14 amino acids. V shed 5 bases and J 8 bases; nucleotides not matched to a gene: 11. CDR3: CASSYPGTGSQQYF. The CDR3 DNA is TGCGCCAGCAGTTACCCCGGGACAGGGAGTCAGCAGTACTTC. Full variable domain (rest looked up from reference TRBV5-1 and TRBJ2-7): KAGVTQTPRYLIKTRGQQVTLSCSPISGHRSVSWYQQTPGQGLQFLFEYFSETQRNKGNFPGRFSGRQFSNSRSEMNVSTLELGDSALYLCASSYPGTGSQQYFGPGTRLTVT.

V is TRBV5-1 and J is TRBJ1-2, with TRBD1 as a possible D gene (5 bases). Deletions cut 0 bases from V and 7 bases from J, with 10 bases between. From germline, CDR1 is SGHRS and CDR2 YFSETQ. The CDR3 runs 13 residues. The chain's CDR3 is CASSLDYDSGYTF. The DNA for the CDR3 is TGCGCCAGCAGCTTGGATTACGACAGTGGCTACACCTTC.

This clone was observed a handful of times. V gene TRBV21-1 combines with J gene TRBJ1-5; the D segment call TRBD1 is taken from the table without a DNA check. TRBV21-1 is tagged as a pseudogene. CDR3 length: 17 amino acids. The CDR3 DNA is TGTGCCAGCAGCTCTATTAGGACGTTGGACAGAAATCAGCCCCAGCATTTT. It translates to CASSSIRTLDRNQPQHF.

This chain joins TRBV19 and TRBJ2-2; 13 nucleotides align to TRBD2. The CDR3 loop spans 18 amino acids. CDR1 LNHDA and CDR2 SQIVND come from the germline V gene (reference sequence). The trim removed 1 base at V and 1 base at J, leaving 3 bases unmatched. The CDR3 here is CASSIGLAGGLNTGELFF. The CDR3 DNA follows: TGTGCCAGTAGTATAGGACTAGCGGGGGGCTTGAACACCGGGGAGCTGTTTTTT.

Of note for this clone: The junction departs from the called germline gene at one end, perhaps through a read error. The chain combines TRBV4-1 with TRBJ2-7; 7 nucleotides line up with TRBD1. The germline V gene has CDR1 MGHRA and CDR2 YSYEKL. This CDR3 has 15 amino acids. The CDR3 coding sequence is TGTGCCAGCAGCCAAGTAGACACAGGGGCCTACGAGCAGTACTTC. Its translation: CASSQVDTGAYEQYF.

This clone was seen more than once but under ten times. The CDR3 nucleotides are TGTGCCAGCAGCACAGGGGGCGATCAGGACTACACCTTC. This sequence encodes CASSTGGDQDYTF. The V gene is TRBV7-3, the J gene TRBJ1-2; 9 nucleotides line up with TRBD1. Germline CDR1 and CDR2: SGHTA and FQGTGA. CDR3 length equals 13 residues. J gave up 10 bases and V 5 bases, and 8 bases lay outside the gene matches.

The rearrangement joins TRBV4-2 to TRBJ1-1; D is possibly TRBD1 (6 bases). This CDR3 has 17 amino acids. Germline V CDR1 and CDR2: LGHNA, YNFKEQ. The germline V and J ends were trimmed by 0 bases and 0 bases, with 14 bases remaining between them. The CDR3 DNA reads as TGTGCCAGCAGCCAAGAATTTGGGGGCCCCATGAACACTGAAGCTTTCTTT. Protein product: CASSQEFGGPMNTEAFF.

This clone was counted a single time. The chain employs TRBV6-5 and TRBJ2-2; TRBD1 matches 7 bases. The length of the CDR3 is 13 residues. Germline V gene sequence: CDR1 MNHEY, CDR2 SVGAGI. Trimming removed 5 bases from V and 7 bases from J; junction bases left unmatched: 4. The CDR3 DNA reads as TGTGCCAGCAGTGCGGACAGGATCGGGGAGCTGTTTTTT. Amino acid sequence: CASSADRIGELFF.

The chain carries TRBV18 and TRBJ1-1, with D possibly TRBD1 on 5 matching bases. Per germline, CDR1 KGHSH and CDR2 LQKENI. The V gene lost 6 bases and the J gene lost 1 base, with 9 bases spanning the gap. The CDR3 consists of 13 residues. In nucleotides, the CDR3 is TGTGCCAGCTCGACAGAGAAGAACACTGAAGCTTTCTTT. Residues: CASSTEKNTEAFF.

The rearrangement uses TRBV9 and TRBJ1-2, with D uncertain. The germline CDR1 and CDR2 sequences are SGDLS and YYNGEE. The CDR3 has 16 residues. Trimming took 3 bases from V and 5 from J, leaving 20 bases between them. CDR3 residues: CASSAQPREPGYGYTF. In nucleotides, the CDR3 is TGTGCCAGCAGCGCCCAGCCGAGGGAGCCGGGATATGGCTACACCTTC.

The V and J genes are TRBV5-4 and TRBJ2-5; 12 positions agree with TRBD2. The CDR3 has 15 amino acids. Trimming took 1 base from V and 3 from J; bases not matched to a gene: 1. Germline lookup yields CDR1 SGHNT and CDR2 YYREEE (reference sequence). The CDR3 region is CASSLRLAGEETQYF. In DNA, the CDR3 is TGTGCCAGCAGCTTGCGACTAGCGGGGGAAGAGACCCAGTACTTC.

This clone was recorded a few times. The rearrangement joins TRBV19 to TRBJ1-5; D is uncertain. The CDR3 has 12 residues. Trimming removed 6 bases at V and 6 bases at J, with 9 bases between. Germline values: CDR1 LNHDA, CDR2 SQIVND (reference sequence). CDR3 coding DNA: TGTGCCAGTAGCCCCCTCAGTCAGCCCCAGCATTTT. This gives the protein CASSPLSQPQHF. Based on the CDR3 plus reference TRBV19 and TRBJ1-5, the full variable domain is DGGITQSPKYLFRKEGQNVTLSCEQNLNHDAMYWYRQDPGQGLRLIYYSQIVNDFQKGDIAEGYSVSREKKESFPLTVTSAQKNPTAFYLCASSPLSQPQHFGDGTRLSIL.

This chain connects TRBV21-1 to TRBJ2-7; the table's D call, TRBD1, has no DNA check behind it. TRBV21-1 is a pseudogene. This CDR3 contains 15 residues. The CDR3 sequence: CASSARDSDFYEQYF. The CDR3 DNA is TGTGCCAGCAGCGCCCGGGACAGCGATTTCTACGAGCAGTACTTC.